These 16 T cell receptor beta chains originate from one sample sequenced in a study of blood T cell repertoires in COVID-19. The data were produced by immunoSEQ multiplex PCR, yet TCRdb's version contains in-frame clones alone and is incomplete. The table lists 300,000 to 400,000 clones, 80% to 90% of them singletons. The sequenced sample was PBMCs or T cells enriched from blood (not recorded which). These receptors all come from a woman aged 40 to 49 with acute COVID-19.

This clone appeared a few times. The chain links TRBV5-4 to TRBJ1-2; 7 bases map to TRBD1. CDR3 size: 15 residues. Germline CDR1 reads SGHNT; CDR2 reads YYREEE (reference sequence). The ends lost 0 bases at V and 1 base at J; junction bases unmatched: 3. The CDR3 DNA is TGTGCCAGCAGCTTGGACAGGGGCAATAACTATGGCTACACCTTC. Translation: CASSLDRGNNYGYTF.

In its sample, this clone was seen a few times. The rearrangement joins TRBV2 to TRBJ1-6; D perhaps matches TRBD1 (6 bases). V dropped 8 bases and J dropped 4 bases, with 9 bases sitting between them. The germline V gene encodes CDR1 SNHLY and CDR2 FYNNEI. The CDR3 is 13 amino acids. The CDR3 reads CASATGYNSPLHF. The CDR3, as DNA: TGTGCCAGCGCCACAGGGTATAATTCACCCCTCCACTTT.

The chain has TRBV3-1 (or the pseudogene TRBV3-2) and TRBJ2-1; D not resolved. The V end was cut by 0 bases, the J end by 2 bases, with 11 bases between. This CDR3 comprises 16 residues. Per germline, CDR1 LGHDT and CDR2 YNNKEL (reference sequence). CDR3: CASSQDSDWAYNEQFF. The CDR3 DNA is TGTGCCAGCAGCCAAGATTCCGACTGGGCCTACAATGAGCAGTTCTTC.

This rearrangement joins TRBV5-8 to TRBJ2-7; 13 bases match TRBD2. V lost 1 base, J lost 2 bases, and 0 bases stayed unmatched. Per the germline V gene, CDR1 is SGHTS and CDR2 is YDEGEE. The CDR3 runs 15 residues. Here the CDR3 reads CASSLTSGRAYEQYF. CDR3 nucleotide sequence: TGTGCCAGCAGCTTGACTAGCGGGAGGGCCTACGAGCAGTACTTC.

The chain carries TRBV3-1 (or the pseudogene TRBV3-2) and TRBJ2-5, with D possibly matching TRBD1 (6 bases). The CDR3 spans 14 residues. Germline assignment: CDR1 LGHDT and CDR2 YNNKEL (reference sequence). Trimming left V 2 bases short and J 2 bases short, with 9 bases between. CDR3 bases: TGTGCCAGCAGCCAACGGACAGCTCAAGAGACCCAGTACTTC. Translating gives CASSQRTAQETQYF.

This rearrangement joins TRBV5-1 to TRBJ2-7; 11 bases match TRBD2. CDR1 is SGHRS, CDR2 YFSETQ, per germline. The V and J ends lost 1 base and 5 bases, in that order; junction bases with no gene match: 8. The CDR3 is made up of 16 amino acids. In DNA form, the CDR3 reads TGCGCCAGCAGCTTGCTTAAGACTAGCGGGACTGACGAGCAGTACTTC. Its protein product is CASSLLKTSGTDEQYF.

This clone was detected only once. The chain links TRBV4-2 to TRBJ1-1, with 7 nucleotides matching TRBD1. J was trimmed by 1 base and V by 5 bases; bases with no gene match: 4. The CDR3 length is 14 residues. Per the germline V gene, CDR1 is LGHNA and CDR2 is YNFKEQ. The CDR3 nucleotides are TGTGCCAGCAGCAACCGGGACAGGAACACTGAAGCTTTCTTT. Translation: CASSNRDRNTEAFF.

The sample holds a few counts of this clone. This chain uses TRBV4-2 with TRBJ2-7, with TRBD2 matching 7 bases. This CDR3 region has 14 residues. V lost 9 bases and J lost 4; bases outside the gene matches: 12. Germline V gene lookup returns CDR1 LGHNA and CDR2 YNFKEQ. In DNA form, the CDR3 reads TGTGCCAGTAAACAATTTAACGGGGGGTACGAGCAGTACTTC. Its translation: CASKQFNGGYEQYF.

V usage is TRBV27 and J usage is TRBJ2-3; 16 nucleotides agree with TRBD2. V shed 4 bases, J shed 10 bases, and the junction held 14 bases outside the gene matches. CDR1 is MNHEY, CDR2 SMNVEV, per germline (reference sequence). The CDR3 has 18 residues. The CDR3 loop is CASSSAPGTSGRVASQYF. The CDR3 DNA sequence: TGTGCCAGCAGTTCCGCCCCAGGGACTAGCGGGAGGGTCGCATCGCAGTATTTT.

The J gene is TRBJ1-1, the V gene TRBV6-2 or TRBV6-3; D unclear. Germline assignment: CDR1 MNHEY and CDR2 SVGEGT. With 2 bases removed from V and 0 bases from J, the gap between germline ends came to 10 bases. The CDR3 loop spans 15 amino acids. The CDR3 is CASSYGRPMNTEAFF. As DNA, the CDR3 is TGTGCCAGCAGTTACGGGCGCCCTATGAACACTGAAGCTTTCTTT.

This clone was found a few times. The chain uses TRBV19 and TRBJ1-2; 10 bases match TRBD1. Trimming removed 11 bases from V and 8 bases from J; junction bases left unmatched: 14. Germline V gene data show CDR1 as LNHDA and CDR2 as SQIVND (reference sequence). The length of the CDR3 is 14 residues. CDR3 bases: TGTGCCGGATCCGGGACAGGGGTCTCCAGCGGCTACACCTTC. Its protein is CAGSGTGVSSGYTF.

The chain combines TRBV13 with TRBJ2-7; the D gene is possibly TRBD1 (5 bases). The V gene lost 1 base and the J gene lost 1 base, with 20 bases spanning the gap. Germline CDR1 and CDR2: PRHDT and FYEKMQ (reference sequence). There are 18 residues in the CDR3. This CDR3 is CASSLVAIGANASYEQYF. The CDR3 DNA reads TGTGCCAGCAGCTTAGTTGCGATTGGGGCTAACGCGTCCTACGAGCAGTACTTC.

CDR3 amino acids: CSVTLDGIDGYTF. In DNA form, the CDR3 reads TGCAGCGTCACCCTGGACGGGATTGATGGCTACACCTTC. The chain is built from TRBV29-1 and TRBJ1-2; D is ambiguous. From germline, CDR1 is SQVTM and CDR2 ANQGSEA. V was shortened by 6 bases and J by 6 bases, with 17 bases between the two germline ends. The CDR3 runs to 13 residues.

CDR3 region: CASSRWTGRKGMNTEAFF. The CDR3 DNA is TGTGCCAGCAGTCGCTGGACAGGGAGAAAGGGAATGAACACTGAAGCTTTCTTT. The chain links TRBV28 to TRBJ1-1, with 8 bases matching TRBD1. V dropped 5 bases and J dropped 0; count of bases not matched to a gene: 14. CDR1 and CDR2 (germline): MDHEN, SYDVKM. The CDR3 loop spans 18 amino acids.

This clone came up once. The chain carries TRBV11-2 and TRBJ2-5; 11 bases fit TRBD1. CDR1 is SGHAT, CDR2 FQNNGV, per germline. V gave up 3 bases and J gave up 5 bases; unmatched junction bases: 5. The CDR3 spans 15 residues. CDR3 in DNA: TGTGCCAGCAGCTTGGGGGACAGGGGGAGGGAGACCCAGTACTTC. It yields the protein CASSLGDRGRETQYF.

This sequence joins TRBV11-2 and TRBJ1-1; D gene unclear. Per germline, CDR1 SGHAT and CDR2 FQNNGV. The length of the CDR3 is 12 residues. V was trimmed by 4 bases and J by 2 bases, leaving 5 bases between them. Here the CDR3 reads CASSWRNTEAFF. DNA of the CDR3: TGTGCCAGCAGCTGGAGAAACACTGAAGCTTTCTTT.